The T cell receptor beta chain described here comes from a study of regulatory T cells in long-lasting Graves disease. Overall study findings and caveats: Accuracy was possibly reduced by small sample size.

This clonotype was seen only a few times. Its target is not known. This CDR3 comprises 15 residues. The germline CDR1 and CDR2 sequences are LGHDT and YNNKEL (reference sequence). As for time point: persistent/refractory GD, antithyroid drugs over 5 years with positive TRAb. PBMCs provided the RNA from which the TCR library was made. The source of the patients was an endocrinology department in Xi'an, China. Arm-PCR of CDR3 regions with iRepertoire HTBI primers generated TCR beta libraries. Using its own MiXCR run on the multiplex PCR reads, TCRdb lists one record per CDR3 protein. The sample has about 290,000 distinct CDR3 sequences, 20% to 25% seen once; the top ten hold around 50%.

This chain joins TRBV3-1 and TRBJ2-4, with D perhaps being TRBD1 or TRBD2 (6 bases each). The closer fit of TRBJ2-1 to the DNA end suggests the J call may be wrong. The sample consisted of peripheral blood mononuclear cells (PBMCs), taken when the disease was refractory, from a patient treated with antithyroid drugs. The clonotype comes from a female donor with Graves disease. CDR3 bases: TGTGCCAGCAGCCAAGTTCCAGGGGAGGTAGATGAGCAGTTCTTC. Residues: CASSQVPGEVDEQFF.